Following are 32 T cell receptor beta chains from one sample sequenced in a study of T cells after yellow fever vaccination. In TCRdb, the 5' RACE reads were re-called with MiXCR into one record per CDR3 protein. The repertoire includes around 350,000 distinct CDR3 sequences, 11% of them detected once, and more than 15% sits in the top ten. Specimen: PBMCs, collected on the day of the first yellow fever vaccination. Receptors were obtained from a man aged 18-30 years who received the YFV17D yellow fever vaccine.

The V gene is TRBV6-1, the J gene TRBJ2-5; TRBD1 might be the D (6 bases). The CDR3 length is 13 residues. Trimming pared 6 bases from V and 7 bases from J, leaving 15 bases between. CDR1 is MNHNS and CDR2 is SASEGT in the germline V gene. The CDR3 spells CASRSQGLGTQYF. The CDR3 region has the DNA TGTGCCAGCAGATCACAGGGTTTGGGGACCCAGTACTTC.

V gene TRBV5-5 combines with J gene TRBJ2-3; D uncertain. The CDR3 has 15 amino acids. Trimming removed 4 bases from V and 0 bases from J, with 12 bases in between. From germline, CDR1 is SGHKS and CDR2 YYEKEE (reference sequence). CDR3 protein: CASSRAITSTDTQYF. The CDR3 DNA reads TGTGCCAGCAGCCGTGCCATCACTAGCACAGATACGCAGTATTTT.

This rearrangement joins TRBV30 to TRBJ2-7, with 8 bases matching TRBD2. The CDR3 totals 14 residues. The germline V gene encodes CDR1 GTSNPN and CDR2 SVGIG (reference sequence). V lost 0 bases to trimming and J lost 6 bases; unmatched junction nucleotides: 7. CDR3 DNA sequence: TGTGCCTGGAGTGTAGGAGCGGGGGAGCGCGAGCAGTACTTC. As protein: CAWSVGAGEREQYF.

The chain links TRBV6-5 to TRBJ2-1; D call uncertain. The CDR3 runs 14 residues. With 5 bases removed from V and 1 base from J, the gap between germline ends came to 9 bases. Looked up from germline, CDR1 is MNHEY and CDR2 is SVGAGI. The DNA for the CDR3 is TGTGCCAGCAGTCTACAGCTATCCTACAATGAGCAGTTCTTC. As protein: CASSLQLSYNEQFF.

This clonotype was observed a few times. This chain uses TRBV6-2 or TRBV6-3 with TRBJ2-7; D ambiguous. Looked up from germline, CDR1 is MNHEY and CDR2 is SVGEGT. V was pared by 6 bases and J by 0 bases, with 15 bases between. There are 15 residues in the CDR3. This CDR3 is CASRKEFTVSYEQYV. CDR3 sequence (DNA): TGTGCCAGCAGAAAGGAGTTCACGGTCTCCTACGAGCAGTACGTC.

This chain connects TRBV28 to TRBJ1-5, with 8 bases identical to TRBD1. CDR1 and CDR2 (germline): MDHEN, SYDVKM. V lost 8 bases to trimming and J lost 4 bases; unmatched junction nucleotides: 7. This CDR3 contains 14 residues. The CDR3 spells CASDWTGRNQPQHF. The CDR3 DNA reads as TGTGCCAGCGATTGGACAGGGAGGAATCAGCCCCAGCATTTT.

This clonotype was observed a handful of times. The CDR3: CASSPGDGWVGYTF. The CDR3 DNA follows: TGTGCCAGCAGTCCGGGGGACGGGTGGGTCGGCTACACCTTC. The chain recombines TRBV27 with TRBJ1-2; possible D gene TRBD1, 5 bases. CDR1 is MNHEY and CDR2 is SMNVEV in the germline V gene (reference sequence). V was trimmed by 5 bases and J by 8 bases, leaving 18 bases between them. The CDR3 has 14 amino acids.

This clonotype was counted between two and nine times. The chain carries TRBV7-3 and TRBJ2-2; possibly TRBD1 for D (5 bases). V shed 7 bases and J shed 2 bases, with 11 bases lying between them. Looked up from germline, CDR1 is SGHTA and CDR2 is FQGTGA. The CDR3 has 14 amino acids. The DNA for the CDR3 is TGTGCCAGCATGCAGGGTAGAAACACCGGGGAGCTGTTTTTT. Its protein is CASMQGRNTGELFF.

This clonotype was picked up many times. The V and J genes are TRBV7-2 and TRBJ1-2; D ambiguous. The CDR3 covers 13 residues. The germline CDR1 and CDR2 sequences are SGHTA and FQGNSA. Trimming pared 4 bases from V and 5 bases from J, leaving 11 bases between. Here the CDR3 reads CASSSAGGYGYTF. DNA for the CDR3: TGTGCCAGCAGCTCCGCAGGCGGGTATGGCTACACCTTC.

This clonotype was found a few times. V is TRBV5-4 and J is TRBJ2-3, with unresolved D. The V gene lost 1 base and the J gene lost 0 bases, with 9 bases spanning the gap. The CDR3 runs to 15 residues. CDR1 is SGHNT, CDR2 YYREEE, per germline (reference sequence). The chain's CDR3 is CASSLPTLSTDTQYF. CDR3 DNA sequence: TGTGCCAGCAGCTTGCCGACTCTCAGCACAGATACGCAGTATTTT.

J is TRBJ2-1 and V is TRBV5-1, with D possibly TRBD1 on 6 matching bases. Deletions cut 0 bases from V and 4 bases from J, with 11 bases between. The CDR3 runs 15 residues. The germline CDR1 and CDR2 sequences are SGHRS and YFSETQ. The CDR3 DNA sequence: TGCGCCAGCAGCTTGGTTACGGGGACATACAATGAGCAGTTCTTC. As protein: CASSLVTGTYNEQFF.

The chain links TRBV4-1 to TRBJ2-1; D may be TRBD2 (6 bases). V lost 2 bases, J lost 5 bases, and 19 bases lay in between. This CDR3 region has 17 residues. Germline lookup yields CDR1 MGHRA and CDR2 YSYEKL. CDR3 nucleotide sequence: TGCGCCAGCAGCCAAAGAATTGTTACTAGCATGCACAATGAGCAGTTCTTC. Its translation: CASSQRIVTSMHNEQFF.

This clonotype was picked up a small number of times. The chain is built from TRBV7-2 and TRBJ2-5; D unresolved. V was cut by 7 bases and J by 5 bases, with 17 bases left in between. The CDR3 extends over 14 amino acids. Germline V gene lookup returns CDR1 SGHTA and CDR2 FQGNSA. DNA for the CDR3: TGTGCCAGCAACCGGCAGGTTGGTGAGGAGACCCAGTACTTC. As protein: CASNRQVGEETQYF.

This clonotype was detected only a few times. The V and J genes are TRBV15 and TRBJ1-2; the D is unclear. Germline V gives CDR1 LNHNV, CDR2 YYDKDF (reference sequence). V shed 3 bases and J shed 3 bases, with 14 bases lying between them. The length of the CDR3 is 15 residues. CDR3 bases: TGTGCCACCAGCAGGGTTTCCGGGCCCCACTATGGCTACACCTTC. Encoded protein: CATSRVSGPHYGYTF.

This sequence joins TRBV19 and TRBJ2-3; D is unclear. The germline V and J ends were trimmed by 7 bases and 1 base, with 12 bases remaining between them. The CDR3 contains 14 residues. The germline V gene has CDR1 LNHDA and CDR2 SQIVND (reference sequence). CDR3 sequence: CASKNDRGTDTQYF. The CDR3 nucleotides read TGTGCCAGTAAAAACGACCGGGGCACAGATACGCAGTATTTT.

This clonotype has a count of ten or more. Mismatch with germline at one junction end may stem from a read error. This chain joins TRBV12-3 or TRBV12-4 and TRBJ2-3; the D call may be TRBD1 or TRBD2 (5 bases each). The CDR3 runs 15 residues. The CDR3, as DNA: TGTGCCAGCAGTATGCAGACAGCTAGCACAGATATGCAGTATTTT. Translating gives CASSMQTASTDMQYF.

The rearrangement links TRBV5-4 to TRBJ1-1; D is undetermined. Trimming cost V 4 bases and J 3 bases, with 13 bases left between them. In germline, CDR1 is SGHNT, CDR2 YYREEE (reference sequence). The CDR3 is made up of 14 amino acids. DNA for the CDR3: TGTGCCAGCAGCCCAACTCTGGAGGACACTGAAGCTTTCTTT. This gives the protein CASSPTLEDTEAFF.

This clonotype came up a few times. This chain links TRBV4-1 with TRBJ2-1; 7 bases line up with TRBD1. Germline V gene data show CDR1 as MGHRA and CDR2 as YSYEKL. The CDR3 contains 18 residues. V gave up 5 bases and J gave up 5 bases; unmatched junction bases: 18. DNA for the CDR3: TGCGCCAGCAGCTCTGATTACATCCGGGACAGATCCAACAATGAGCAGTTCTTC. Amino acids: CASSSDYIRDRSNNEQFF.

A few counts support this clonotype. V and J are TRBV19 and TRBJ2-3, with D possibly being TRBD1 (5 bases). Trimming stripped 2 bases from V and 4 bases from J, with 7 bases between. This CDR3 spans 13 amino acids. CDR1 LNHDA and CDR2 SQIVND come from the germline V gene (reference sequence). CDR3 protein: CASSIQGADTQYF. The CDR3 DNA sequence: TGTGCCAGTAGTATACAGGGCGCAGATACGCAGTATTTT.

CDR3 protein: CASSPGQGRAEAFF. CDR3 bases: TGCGCCAGCAGCCCGGGACAGGGGAGGGCTGAAGCTTTCTTT. This chain connects TRBV4-1 to TRBJ1-1, with 10 bases identical to TRBD1. Germline lookup yields CDR1 MGHRA and CDR2 YSYEKL. The CDR3 runs 14 residues. Losses at the gene ends were 4 bases for V and 6 bases for J; bases not matched to a gene: 5.

The rearrangement uses TRBV7-6 and TRBJ2-1; unclear D gene. V was pared by 5 bases and J by 5 bases, with 10 bases between. Germline V gives CDR1 SGHVS, CDR2 FNYEAQ. The CDR3 extends over 13 amino acids. CDR3: CASSPTHNNEQFF. The CDR3, as DNA: TGTGCCAGCAGCCCTACTCATAACAATGAGCAGTTCTTC.

The chain uses TRBV5-1 and TRBJ1-4; possibly TRBD1 for D (5 bases). In germline, CDR1 is SGHRS, CDR2 YFSETQ. V lost 0 bases to trimming and J lost 2 bases, with 8 bases between them. CDR3 size: 15 residues. The CDR3 is CASSLGGMTNEKLFF. For the CDR3, the DNA is TGCGCCAGCAGCTTGGGGGGGATGACTAATGAAAAACTGTTTTTT.

This clonotype has a handful of counts. The chain uses TRBV10-3 and TRBJ1-1; D gene ambiguous. Germline V gene sequence: CDR1 ENHRY, CDR2 SYGVKD. The CDR3 spans 14 residues. V was shortened by 3 bases and J by 0 bases, with 8 bases between the two germline ends. CDR3 bases: TGTGCCATCAGTGAATACACGATGAACACTGAAGCTTTCTTT. Residues: CAISEYTMNTEAFF.

This clonotype was recorded many times. The J gene is TRBJ2-2, the V gene TRBV7-2; TRBD2 might be the D (5 bases). The germline gives CDR1 SGHTA, CDR2 FQGNSA. The CDR3 totals 14 residues. Trimming removed 5 bases at V and 6 bases at J, with 13 bases between. The CDR3 nucleotides read TGTGCCAGCAGCATAGGACGCGGGTCCGGGGAGCTGTTTTTT. Protein sequence: CASSIGRGSGELFF.

This clonotype was counted many times. V usage is TRBV12-3 or TRBV12-4 and J usage is TRBJ1-5, with D possibly being TRBD1 (6 bases). The V and J ends lost 2 bases and 4 bases respectively, with 12 bases between them. The CDR3 runs to 15 residues. Here the CDR3 reads CASSLFQGRNQPQHF. The CDR3 region has the DNA TGTGCCAGCAGTTTATTTCAGGGGAGAAATCAGCCCCAGCATTTT.

This chain joins TRBV7-2 and TRBJ2-1; D is unclear. Trimming cost V 3 bases and J 2 bases, with 5 bases left between them. Germline loops: CDR1 SGHTA, CDR2 FQGNSA. The CDR3 has 13 residues. The CDR3 spells CASSLPTYNEQFF. CDR3 coding DNA: TGTGCCAGCAGCTTGCCCACCTACAATGAGCAGTTCTTC.

This clonotype showed up just a few times. V gene TRBV20-1 combines with J gene TRBJ2-7; D not resolved. The germline CDR1 and CDR2 sequences are DFQATT and SNEGSKA (reference sequence). Trimming left V 6 bases short and J 4 bases short, with 13 bases between. This CDR3 contains 12 residues. The DNA of the CDR3 is TGCAGTGCCCGGATGTCTGGATACGAGCAGTACGTC. This encodes CSARMSGYEQYV.

There are many counts of this clonotype. The chain combines TRBV5-1 with TRBJ2-5; TRBD1 might be the D (6 bases). CDR1 and CDR2 (germline): SGHRS, YFSETQ. The CDR3 extends over 14 amino acids. V was shortened by 2 bases and J by 2 bases, with 10 bases between the two germline ends. The CDR3 protein is CASSLYGTQETQYF. CDR3 in DNA: TGCGCCAGCAGCTTATACGGGACACAAGAGACCCAGTACTTC.

In this sample, this clonotype turned up a few times. J is TRBJ2-5 and V is TRBV9, with TRBD1 identical over 8 bases. After removal of 4 bases from V and 4 bases from J, the junction contained 9 bases not matched to a gene. The CDR3 contains 15 residues. Germline CDR1 SGDLS, CDR2 YYNGEE. The CDR3 reads CASSTGQGGRETQYF. In nucleotides, the CDR3 is TGTGCCAGCAGCACCGGACAGGGTGGCCGAGAGACCCAGTACTTC.

Only a few counts were recorded for this clonotype. As DNA, the CDR3 is TGTGCCAGCAGCGAGACTAGCGGAAACACAGATACGCAGTATTTT. Protein sequence: CASSETSGNTDTQYF. V is TRBV5-4 and J is TRBJ2-3, with 9 positions matching TRBD2. J gave up 2 bases and V 4 bases, and 5 bases lay outside the gene matches. CDR3 length: 15 amino acids. In germline, CDR1 is SGHNT, CDR2 YYREEE (reference sequence).

Worth noting for this clonotype: This could be a read error, since a much larger clone is one nucleotide away. The chain carries TRBV29-1 and TRBJ1-1; perhaps TRBD1 as D (6 bases). This CDR3 is 14 amino acids long. CDR1 and CDR2 (germline): SQVTM, ANQGSEA. Deletions cut 4 bases from V and 3 bases from J, with 15 bases between. The CDR3 spells CSVGATGSDTEAFF. DNA for the CDR3: TGCAGCGTTGGGGCAACAGGGAGTGACACTGAAGCTTTCTTT.

This clonotype was recorded a few times. The chain carries TRBV29-1 and TRBJ2-5; D may be TRBD2 (5 bases). The germline V gene has CDR1 SQVTM and CDR2 ANQGSEA. This CDR3 region has 14 residues. The V and J ends lost 3 bases and 7 bases respectively, with 18 bases between them. CDR3 residues: CSVDLRGLEGTQYF. CDR3 DNA: TGCAGCGTTGACCTAAGAGGACTCGAGGGGACCCAGTACTTC.